The 9 T cell receptor beta chains below were found in one sample sequenced in a study of regulatory T cells in long-lasting Graves disease. As to time point: newly diagnosed GD, antithyroid drugs for less than 3 months. RNA from PBMCs was the source of the TCR library. Relying on iRepertoire HTBI primers and Arm-PCR of CDR3 regions, the team built TCR beta libraries. Each CDR3 protein gets one entry after TCRdb re-called the multiplex PCR reads with MiXCR. Of more than 400,000 distinct CDR3 sequences in the sample, around 16% were seen once. This same sample was also part of a study on T cells in Graves' hyperthyroidism and ophthalmopathy.

The input for sequencing was peripheral blood mononuclear cells (PBMCs), taken at new diagnosis, from a patient treated with antithyroid drugs. These receptors were obtained from a man aged 40-50 years with Graves disease.

In the case of this clonotype: This clone may be a read error of a much larger clone one base away. The chain has TRBV20-1 and TRBJ1-1, with D perhaps TRBD1 (5 bases). CDR1 is DFQATT, CDR2 SNEGSKA, per germline (reference sequence). CDR3 length equals 15 residues. Written as DNA, the CDR3 is TGCAGTGCAGACAGCCCCCAACTCTCGAACACTGAAGCTTCCTTT. Its protein is CSADSPQLSNTEASF.

This clonotype was recorded many times. This rearrangement joins TRBV12-3 or TRBV12-4 to TRBJ2-3; 10 positions agree with TRBD2. V lost 7 bases to trimming and J lost 5 bases; unmatched junction nucleotides: 6. The CDR3 is 14 residues long. CDR3 coding DNA: TGTGCCAGCACCCGCGGACTAGCGGTAGATACGCAGTATTTT. Its protein is CASTRGLAVDTQYF.

This clonotype was picked up many times. The gene calls are TRBV5-1 and TRBJ2-6; the D is unclear. Germline V gene data show CDR1 as SGHRS and CDR2 as YFSETQ. This CDR3 comprises 12 residues. V lost 4 bases and J lost 10, with 9 bases in between. The CDR3 DNA reads as TGCGCCAGCAGCGAGGACCGAAACGTCCTGACTTTC. It codes for CASSEDRNVLTF.

V gene TRBV6-2 or TRBV6-3 combines with J gene TRBJ2-7; D is undetermined. Between the trimmed V and J ends, which lost 0 bases and 9 bases, there was a span of 9 bases. The CDR3 runs 12 residues. Germline lookup yields CDR1 MNHEY and CDR2 SVGEGT. CDR3 region: CASSYSGSLQYF. CDR3 nucleotides: TGTGCCAGCAGTTACTCTGGGTCTCTGCAGTACTTC.

This clonotype was seen a handful of times. The J gene is TRBJ2-7, the V gene TRBV7-2, with a possible D match to TRBD2 (7 bases). Germline V gene lookup returns CDR1 SGHTA and CDR2 FQGNSA. V lost 5 bases and J lost 4, with 27 bases in between. The CDR3 spans 18 residues. The CDR3 spells CASSLRGDKGTHPYEQYF. As DNA, the CDR3 is TGTGCCAGCAGCCTCCGGGGGGACAAGGGGACCCACCCTTACGAGCAGTACTTC.

This clonotype was seen a few times. The conserved closing phenylalanine or tryptophan is absent in this CDR3, likely reflecting a read error. The chain employs TRBV18 and TRBJ2-5; the D is unclear. In germline, CDR1 is KGHSH, CDR2 LQKENI. The length of the CDR3 is 12 residues. Between the trimmed V and J ends, which lost 3 bases and 0 bases, there was a span of 2 bases. As DNA, the CDR3 is TGTGCCAGCTCACCGAACCAAGAGACCCAGTACTCC. This translates into CASSPNQETQYS.

This chain links TRBV27 with TRBJ2-7; no clear D gene. CDR1 is MNHEY, CDR2 SMNVEV, per germline (reference sequence). The CDR3 loop spans 16 amino acids. The V and J ends lost 5 bases and 4 bases respectively, with 21 bases between them. The CDR3 spells CASSPGVGGVAYEQYF. Written as DNA, the CDR3 is TGTGCCAGCAGTCCAGGTGTTGGTGGGGTTGCTTACGAGCAGTACTTC.

This clonotype was recorded a few times. At one end, the junction sequence differs from germline, possibly due to a read error. This chain links TRBV13 with TRBJ2-7; D is possibly TRBD1 (6 bases). This CDR3 is 16 amino acids long. Germline CDR1 PRHDT, CDR2 FYEKMQ (reference sequence). CDR3 amino acids: CASSQEAVGALYEQYF. For the CDR3, the DNA is TGCGCCAGCAGCCAAGAAGCAGTGGGGGCCCTCTACGAGCAGTACTTC. The complete variable domain, with remaining parts taken from reference TRBV13 and TRBJ2-7, reads AAGVIQSPRHLIKEKRETATLKCYPIPRHDTVYWYQQGPGQDPQFLISFYEKMQSDKGSIPDRFSAQQFSDYHSELNMSSLELGDSALYFCASSQEAVGALYEQYFGPGTRLTVT.

This clonotype was detected ten times or more. The chain combines TRBV24-1 with TRBJ2-1; maybe TRBD2 (7 bases). This CDR3 is 15 amino acids long. Germline lookup yields CDR1 KGHDR and CDR2 SFDVKD. V was trimmed by 9 bases and J by 0 bases, leaving 14 bases between them. The CDR3 coding sequence is TGTGCCACCGGGGGGGGCGGGAGCTCCTACAATGAGCAGTTCTTC. Its translation: CATGGGGSSYNEQFF.